One T cell receptor (beta chain) is described in this entry. The study ran its PCR with 60 Vbeta and 13 Jbeta primers. Sequencing used immunoSEQ multiplex PCR; TCRdb keeps in-frame clones, though not all of them. Seen here are approximately 180,000 clones, 10% to 15% observed once, and the top ten hold approximately 8.3%. The data derive from a study of cytomegalovirus exposure and HLA in healthy donors. V was pared by 3 bases and J by 0 bases, with 4 bases of the junction left unmatched. This CDR3 is built from 15 residues. CDR1 is SGHAT and CDR2 is FQNNGV in the germline V gene. This chain uses TRBV11-2 with TRBJ2-7, with TRBD1 matching over 8 bases. The sequence was obtained from a man over 45 in good health and CMV-seropositive. Sequencing used PBMCs. The CDR3 sequence: CASSFPGQDSYEQYV. The CDR3 DNA sequence: TGTGCCAGCAGCTTCCCGGGACAGGACTCCTACGAGCAGTACGTC.